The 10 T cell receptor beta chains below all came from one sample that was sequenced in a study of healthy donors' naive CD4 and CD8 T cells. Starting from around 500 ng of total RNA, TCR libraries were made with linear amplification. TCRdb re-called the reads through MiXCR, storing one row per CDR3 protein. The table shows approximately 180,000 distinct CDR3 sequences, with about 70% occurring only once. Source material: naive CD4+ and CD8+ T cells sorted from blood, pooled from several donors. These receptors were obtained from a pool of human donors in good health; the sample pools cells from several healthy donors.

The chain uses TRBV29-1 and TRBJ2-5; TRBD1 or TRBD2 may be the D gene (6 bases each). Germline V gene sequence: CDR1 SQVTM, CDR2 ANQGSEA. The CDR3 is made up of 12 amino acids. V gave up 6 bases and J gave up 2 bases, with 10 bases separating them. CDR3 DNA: TGCAGCGTGGAGGGGGTACAAGAGACCCAGTACTTC. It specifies CSVEGVQETQYF.

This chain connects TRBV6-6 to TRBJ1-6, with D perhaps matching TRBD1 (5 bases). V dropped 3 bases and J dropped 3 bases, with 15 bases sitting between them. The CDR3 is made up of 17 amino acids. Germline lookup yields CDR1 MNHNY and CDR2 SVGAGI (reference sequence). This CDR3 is CASSYVTAGNYNSPLHF. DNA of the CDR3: TGTGCCAGCAGTTATGTGACAGCAGGCAACTATAATTCACCCCTCCACTTT.

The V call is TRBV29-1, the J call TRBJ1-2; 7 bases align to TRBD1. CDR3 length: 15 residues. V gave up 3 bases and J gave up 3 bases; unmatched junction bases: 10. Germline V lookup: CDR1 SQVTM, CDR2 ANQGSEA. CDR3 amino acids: CSVERVTGSYYGYTF. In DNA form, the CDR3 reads TGCAGCGTTGAGAGAGTGACAGGGAGTTACTATGGCTACACCTTC. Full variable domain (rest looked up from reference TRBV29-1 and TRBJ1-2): SAVISQKPSRDICQRGTSLTIQCQVDSQVTMMFWYRQQPGQSLTLIATANQGSEATYESGFVIDKFPISRPNLTFSTLTVSNMSPEDSSIYLCSVERVTGSYYGYTFGSGTRLTVV.

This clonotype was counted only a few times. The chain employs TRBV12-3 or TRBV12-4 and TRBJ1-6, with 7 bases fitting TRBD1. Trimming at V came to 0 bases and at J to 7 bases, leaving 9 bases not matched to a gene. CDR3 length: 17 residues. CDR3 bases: TGTGCCAGCAGTTTAGCCGGCGGACAGGCCCTGAATTCACCCCTCCACTTT. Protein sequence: CASSLAGGQALNSPLHF.

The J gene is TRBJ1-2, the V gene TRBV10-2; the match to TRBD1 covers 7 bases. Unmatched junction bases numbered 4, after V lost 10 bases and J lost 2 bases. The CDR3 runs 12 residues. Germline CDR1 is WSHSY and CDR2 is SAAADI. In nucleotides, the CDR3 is TGCGCCACCGCGACAGGGAACTATGGCTACACCTTC. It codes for CATATGNYGYTF.

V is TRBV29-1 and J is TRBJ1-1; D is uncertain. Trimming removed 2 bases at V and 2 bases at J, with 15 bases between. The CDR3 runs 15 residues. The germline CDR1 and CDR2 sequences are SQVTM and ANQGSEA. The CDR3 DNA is TGCAGCGTTGAATTGATGGGCCGGTCAAACACTGAAGCTTTCTTT. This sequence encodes CSVELMGRSNTEAFF.

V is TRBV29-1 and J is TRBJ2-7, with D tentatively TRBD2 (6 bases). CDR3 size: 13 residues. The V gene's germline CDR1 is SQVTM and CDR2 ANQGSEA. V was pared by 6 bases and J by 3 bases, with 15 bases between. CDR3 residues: CSVGLLGYYEQYF. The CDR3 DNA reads TGCAGCGTGGGACTCTTAGGGTACTACGAGCAGTACTTC.

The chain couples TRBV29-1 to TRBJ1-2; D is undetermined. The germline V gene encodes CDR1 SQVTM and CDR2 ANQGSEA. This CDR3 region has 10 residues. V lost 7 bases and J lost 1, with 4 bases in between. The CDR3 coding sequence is TGCAGCGCCCTTAACTATGGCTACACCTTC. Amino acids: CSALNYGYTF.

This CDR3 is CATSRAADTKNIQYF. CDR3 nucleotide sequence: TGTGCCACCAGCAGAGCCGCGGACACCAAAAACATTCAGTACTTC. The chain uses TRBV15 and TRBJ2-4; D possibly corresponds to TRBD1 (5 bases). The CDR3 contains 15 residues. V was shortened by 1 base and J by 2 bases, with 9 bases between the two germline ends. Germline CDR1 is LNHNV and CDR2 is YYDKDF (reference sequence).

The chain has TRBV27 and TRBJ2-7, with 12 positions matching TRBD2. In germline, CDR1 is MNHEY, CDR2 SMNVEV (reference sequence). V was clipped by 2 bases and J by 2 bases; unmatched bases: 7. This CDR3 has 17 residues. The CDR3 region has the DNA TGTGCCAGCAGTTTAACCAAGACTAGCGGGAGTCCCTACGAGCAGTACTTC. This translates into CASSLTKTSGSPYEQYF.